The clone carrying this T cell receptor beta chain was found many times. What it binds is unknown. Unique molecular identifiers were incorporated when the TCRbeta library was constructed. TCRdb re-called the PCR reads with MiXCR, one entry per CDR3 protein. The sample consists of over 200,000 distinct CDR3 sequences, roughly 10% of them appearing once. The data were obtained in a study of T-cell reconstitution after alpha-beta-depleted transplantation in children. Study conclusions and caveats: Recipient T cells and thymic progenitors that survived were the source of the high TCRbeta diversity seen at day 60 in some patients. Reportedly, roughly two months post-transplant, alpha-beta T cells arose from several hundred expanded graft clones. At one year after transplant, newly produced T cells mostly accounted for T-cell counts and diversity.

The CDR3 extends over 13 amino acids. V lost 1 base and J 13 bases, leaving 18 bases between the germline ends. The V gene's germline CDR1 is SQVTM and CDR2 ANQGSEA. The sequencing used PBMCs, collected before TCRalphabeta/CD19-depleted stem cell transplant. The clonotype originates from a child under two years old with acute myeloid leukemia, due to receive a stem cell transplant. The chain is built from TRBV29-1 and TRBJ2-3; a weak D match, TRBD2 (5 bases). CDR3 amino acids: CSVEGSGFFGKYF. The CDR3 DNA follows: TGCAGCGTTGAAGGCTCCGGATTCTTCGGGAAGTATTTT.